One and the same sample provided the 24 T cell receptor beta chains below, sequenced in a study of OX40 agonist ivuxolimab in advanced cancers. This table comes from immunoSEQ multiplex PCR, and its TCRdb copy is limited to in-frame clones, with some not included. This sample yields roughly 60,000 clones, of which approximately 80% are seen a single time; about 2.1% belongs to the top ten. The input for sequencing was CD4+ or CD8+ T cells sorted from blood, taken in a trial of the OX40 agonist ivuxolimab. All receptors derive from an adult with an advanced solid tumor such as melanoma, head and neck, liver or kidney cancer.

The genes are TRBV18 and TRBJ2-7; D not certain. CDR1 is KGHSH and CDR2 is LQKENI in the germline V gene. This CDR3 spans 14 amino acids. Trimming shortened V by 6 bases and J by 2 bases, and 14 bases separated the two germline ends. The CDR3 spells CASSPGLGTYEQYF. The CDR3 nucleotides are TGTGCCAGCTCCCCTGGCCTGGGAACCTACGAGCAGTACTTC.

This clone appeared a single time. V is TRBV2 and J is TRBJ2-5; D unresolved. V was trimmed by 2 bases and J by 2 bases, leaving 9 bases between them. This CDR3 has 14 amino acids. Germline V gives CDR1 SNHLY, CDR2 FYNNEI. CDR3 protein: CASSELGSQETQYF. The CDR3 DNA sequence: TGTGCCAGCAGTGAACTGGGATCACAAGAGACCCAGTACTTC.

V and J are TRBV7-2 and TRBJ2-2; 11 positions match TRBD1. This CDR3 is 17 amino acids long. Per the germline V gene, CDR1 is SGHTA and CDR2 is FQGNSA. V dropped 5 bases and J dropped 3; count of bases not matched to a gene: 8. DNA of the CDR3: TGTGCCAGCAGCGCGTCCCGGGACAGGGGGTACACCGGGGAGCTGTTTTTT. This translates into CASSASRDRGYTGELFF.

This chain links TRBV30 with TRBJ2-2; D remains ambiguous. Germline V gives CDR1 GTSNPN, CDR2 SVGIG (reference sequence). V lost 4 bases and J 0 bases, leaving 12 bases between the germline ends. CDR3 length: 15 residues. The CDR3 is CAWKKAGTNTGELFF. CDR3 nucleotides: TGTGCCTGGAAAAAAGCCGGCACGAACACCGGGGAGCTGTTTTTT. The full variable domain, rest sourced from reference TRBV30 and TRBJ2-2, is SQTIHQWPATLVQPVGSPLSLECTVEGTSNPNLYWYRQAAGRGLQLLFYSVGIGQISSEVPQNLSASRPQDRQFILSSKKLLLSDSGFYLCAWKKAGTNTGELFFGEGSRLTVL.

About this clone itself: The sample contains more than one DNA sequence encoding this CDR3. The CDR3 DNA is TGTGCCTGGATAGGACAGGTCTATGGCTACACCTTC. As protein: CAWIGQVYGYTF. The chain has TRBV30 and TRBJ1-2, with TRBD1 matching over 7 bases. The germline CDR1 and CDR2 sequences are GTSNPN and SVGIG (reference sequence). This CDR3 has 12 amino acids. Germline trimming cut 4 bases from V and 4 bases from J; bases unmatched to any gene: 3.

The DNA of the CDR3 is TGCGCCAGCAGCCACTGGGTAGCGGGACAGGCCCCCTACGAGCAGTACTTC. Translated, it gives CASSHWVAGQAPYEQYF. The chain uses TRBV5-1 and TRBJ2-5; the D gene could be TRBD1 or TRBD2 (8 bases each). With the DNA end fitting TRBJ2-7 better, the J assignment may be wrong. CDR3 length: 17 amino acids. In germline, CDR1 is SGHRS, CDR2 YFSETQ.

This chain uses TRBV11-2 with TRBJ1-1; no firm D call. The V gene lost 5 bases and the J gene lost 6 bases, with 7 bases spanning the gap. The CDR3 runs to 11 residues. Germline loops: CDR1 SGHAT, CDR2 FQNNGV. DNA of the CDR3: TGTGCCAGCAGCCCCCGGGCTGAAGCTTTCTTT. As protein: CASSPRAEAFF.

As regards this clone: Other DNA variants within this sample encode the same CDR3. V usage is TRBV29-1 and J usage is TRBJ1-2; D is undetermined. Germline-derived CDR1 and CDR2 are SQVTM and ANQGSEA. V was trimmed by 1 base and J by 4 bases, leaving 13 bases between them. The CDR3 covers 14 residues. CDR3 loop: CSVEAYLEGYGYTF. DNA of the CDR3: TGCAGCGTTGAAGCGTACCTAGAGGGCTATGGCTACACCTTC.

V usage is TRBV7-6 and J usage is TRBJ2-3; D is undetermined. V shed 5 bases and J shed 0 bases, with 6 bases lying between them. The CDR3 sequence is 13 residues long. Germline assignment: CDR1 SGHVS and CDR2 FNYEAQ. CDR3 region: CASSNPSTDTQYF. The CDR3 coding sequence is TGTGCCAGCAGCAACCCTAGCACAGATACGCAGTATTTT.

This clone turned up a few times. V is TRBV7-3 and J is TRBJ2-3; 10 bases match TRBD2. The CDR3 loop spans 17 amino acids. CDR1 and CDR2 from the germline V gene are SGHTA and FQGTGA. V gave up 4 bases and J gave up 4 bases; unmatched junction bases: 11. CDR3 sequence reads: CASSSRPSGRVADTQYF. CDR3 coding DNA: TGTGCCAGCAGCTCCCGACCAAGCGGGAGGGTGGCAGATACGCAGTATTTT.

The V gene is TRBV5-4, the J gene TRBJ2-2; the D gene could be TRBD1 or TRBD2 (5 bases each). This CDR3 is 16 amino acids long. Trimming stripped 1 base from V and 7 bases from J, with 17 bases between. The germline CDR1 and CDR2 sequences are SGHNT and YYREEE (reference sequence). CDR3 coding DNA: TGTGCCAGCAGCTTGTCCCCGGGGCTTGAAAACGGGGAGCTGTTTTTT. Translation gives CASSLSPGLENGELFF. The full variable domain, with the rest looked up from reference TRBV5-4 and TRBJ2-2, is ETGVTQSPTHLIKTRGQQVTLRCSSQSGHNTVSWYQQALGQGPQFIFQYYREEENGRGNFPPRFSGLQFPNYSSELNVNALELDDSALYLCASSLSPGLENGELFFGEGSRLTVL.

This clone was seen just once. The rearrangement joins TRBV29-1 to TRBJ2-7; D gene uncertain. The CDR3 spans 11 residues. Trimming cost V 0 bases and J 4 bases, with 4 bases left between them. Germline values: CDR1 SQVTM, CDR2 ANQGSEA. The CDR3 region is CSVEEGYEQYF. The CDR3 DNA sequence: TGCAGCGTTGAAGAGGGGTACGAGCAGTACTTC.

This clone has more than one count but fewer than ten. The chain joins TRBV28 to TRBJ1-2; the match to TRBD1 covers 7 bases. V shed 5 bases, J shed 8 bases, and the junction held 11 bases outside the gene matches. The CDR3 sequence is 14 residues long. Germline V lookup: CDR1 MDHEN, CDR2 SYDVKM. The CDR3: CASSPPGQHPGYTF. DNA of the CDR3: TGTGCCAGCAGTCCTCCGGGACAGCATCCGGGCTACACCTTC.

This clone was counted a few times. The chain combines TRBV6-1 with TRBJ2-5; 11 nucleotides match TRBD2. The V and J ends lost 1 base and 5 bases, in that order; junction bases with no gene match: 12. CDR3 length equals 18 residues. Germline V gene lookup returns CDR1 MNHNS and CDR2 SASEGT. The chain's CDR3 is CASSEGMNSGGAGETQYF. Here the CDR3 DNA reads TGTGCCAGCAGTGAAGGGATGAATAGCGGGGGGGCCGGGGAGACCCAGTACTTC.

This chain uses TRBV11-2 with TRBJ2-3; 9 nucleotides align to TRBD2. The germline gives CDR1 SGHAT, CDR2 FQNNGV. The J segment lost 1 base and the V segment lost 5 bases, leaving 7 bases of the junction unmatched. The CDR3 is 16 amino acids. The DNA for the CDR3 is TGTGCCAGCAGCAAAACTAGCGGGTATGGCACAGATACGCAGTATTTT. This encodes CASSKTSGYGTDTQYF.

The chain joins TRBV6-5 to TRBJ2-2, with D possibly being TRBD2 (5 bases). This CDR3 is 15 amino acids long. Germline CDR1 and CDR2: MNHEY and SVGAGI. Trimming shortened V by 2 bases and J by 0 bases, and 7 bases separated the two germline ends. CDR3 in DNA: TGTGCCAGCAGTTACGGACTGACGAACACCGGGGAGCTGTTTTTT. Translation gives CASSYGLTNTGELFF.

This clone was recorded only once. This chain uses TRBV11-2 with TRBJ2-7; D call uncertain. Germline V gene lookup returns CDR1 SGHAT and CDR2 FQNNGV. The V and J ends lost 0 bases and 2 bases respectively, with 14 bases between them. The CDR3 spans 16 residues. The CDR3 loop is CASSLEVRTAAYEQYF. For the CDR3, the DNA is TGTGCCAGCAGCTTAGAAGTTCGGACGGCAGCCTACGAGCAGTACTTC. Full variable domain (remainder filled in from reference TRBV11-2 and TRBJ2-7): EAGVAQSPRYKIIEKRQSVAFWCNPISGHATLYWYQQILGQGPKLLIQFQNNGVVDDSQLPKDRFSAERLKGVDSTLKIQPAKLEDSAVYLCASSLEVRTAAYEQYFGPGTRLTVT.

The chain combines TRBV9 with TRBJ2-6; 9 bases fit TRBD2. This CDR3 contains 17 residues. V dropped 0 bases and J dropped 0; count of bases not matched to a gene: 1. The germline V gene has CDR1 SGDLS and CDR2 YYNGEE. The CDR3 protein is CASSVGLAVSGANVLTF. The CDR3 DNA reads TGTGCCAGCAGCGTAGGACTAGCGGTCTCTGGGGCCAACGTCCTGACTTTC. Full variable domain (missing parts from reference TRBV9 and TRBJ2-6): DSGVTQTPKHLITATGQRVTLRCSPRSGDLSVYWYQQSLDQGLQFLIQYYNGEERAKGNILERFSAQQFPDLHSELNLSSLELGDSALYFCASSVGLAVSGANVLTFGAGSRLTVL.

This chain links TRBV7-8 with TRBJ2-5; 14 nucleotides line up with TRBD2. Looked up from germline, CDR1 is SGHVS and CDR2 is FQNEAQ. The CDR3 consists of 18 residues. V shed 4 bases and J 5 bases; nucleotides not matched to a gene: 12. The CDR3 region has the DNA TGTGCCAGCAGCTGGGGGGGACTAGCGGGAGCTGAGTGGGAGACCCAGTACTTC. Protein sequence: CASSWGGLAGAEWETQYF.

To note about this clone: This sample includes further DNA sequences coding for the same CDR3. The chain couples TRBV5-1 to TRBJ2-4; D ambiguous. This CDR3 is 14 amino acids long. Trimming removed 0 bases from V and 2 bases from J, with 6 bases in between. CDR1 and CDR2 (germline): SGHRS, YFSETQ. CDR3 DNA: TGCGCCAGCAGCTTGGAAGGGACCAAAAACATTCAGTACTTC. This gives the protein CASSLEGTKNIQYF.

This clone was detected only once. This chain links TRBV7-9 with TRBJ2-5; D unresolved. Deletions cut 5 bases from V and 2 bases from J, with 9 bases between. This CDR3 is built from 13 residues. Per germline, CDR1 SEHNR and CDR2 FQNEAQ (reference sequence). The CDR3 protein is CASSPTSQETQYF. CDR3 nucleotides: TGTGCCAGCAGCCCGACAAGTCAAGAGACCCAGTACTTC.

The J gene is TRBJ2-3, the V gene TRBV29-1, with TRBD2 matching 8 bases. CDR1 is SQVTM, CDR2 ANQGSEA, per germline. V lost 5 bases and J lost 0; bases outside the gene matches: 7. This CDR3 comprises 15 residues. The CDR3 is CSVSLGGDSTDTQYF. The CDR3 nucleotides are TGCAGCGTTTCTCTCGGGGGGGACAGCACAGATACGCAGTATTTT.

This clone came up once. J is TRBJ1-2 and V is TRBV11-1, with D uncertain. Germline V gene data show CDR1 as SGHAT and CDR2 as FQDESV (reference sequence). Trimming removed 1 base at V and 4 bases at J, with 7 bases between. The CDR3 runs 13 residues. The chain's CDR3 is CASSLDLAYGYTF. The CDR3 nucleotides read TGTGCCAGCAGCTTAGACCTAGCCTATGGCTACACCTTC.

The chain recombines TRBV28 with TRBJ1-1; 8 bases are a match to TRBD1. Germline CDR1 reads MDHEN; CDR2 reads SYDVKM. CDR3 size: 12 residues. Trimming at V came to 9 bases and at J to 2 bases, leaving 2 bases not matched to a gene. CDR3 nucleotides: TGTGCCAGTGCAGGGGGCAACACTGAAGCTTTCTTT. Its translation is CASAGGNTEAFF.